A single sample is the source of the 22 T cell receptor beta chains below, sequenced in a study of Siglec-9 on CD8 T cells in melanoma. Sequencing used immunoSEQ multiplex PCR; TCRdb keeps in-frame clones, though not all of them. Of around 29,000 clones listed, 80% are singletons. The sample taken for sequencing was Siglec-9- CD8+ T cells sorted from blood. These receptors were collected from a human donor in good health.

The chain carries TRBV19 and TRBJ2-5, with 13 bases matching TRBD2. Germline V CDR1 and CDR2: LNHDA, SQIVND (reference sequence). CDR3 length: 18 residues. The V gene end was trimmed by 5 bases and the J gene end by 5 bases; junction bases not matched to a gene: 14. The CDR3, as DNA: TGTGCCAGTAGTGACGGACTAGCGGGGGACCAAGCTTGGGAGACCCAGTACTTC. Protein product: CASSDGLAGDQAWETQYF.

The V and J genes are TRBV4-1 and TRBJ1-1; D is undetermined. Germline V lookup: CDR1 MGHRA, CDR2 YSYEKL. The CDR3 consists of 16 residues. Trimming left V 0 bases short and J 5 bases short, with 16 bases between. The CDR3 loop reads CASSQETNSRWTEAFF. The CDR3 DNA reads TGCGCCAGCAGCCAAGAAACCAACTCTAGGTGGACTGAAGCTTTCTTT.

V gene TRBV30 combines with J gene TRBJ1-1; the D is unclear. Germline V gives CDR1 GTSNPN, CDR2 SVGIG (reference sequence). The CDR3 consists of 13 residues. Trimming stripped 4 bases from V and 2 bases from J, with 11 bases between. In DNA form, the CDR3 reads TGTGCCTGGACCCATTCAGCTAACACTGAAGCTTTCTTT. Protein: CAWTHSANTEAFF.

The gene calls are TRBV7-9 and TRBJ2-2, with 8 bases that match TRBD1. V dropped 3 bases and J dropped 2; count of bases not matched to a gene: 8. The V gene's germline CDR1 is SEHNR and CDR2 FQNEAQ (reference sequence). The CDR3 sequence is 17 residues long. The CDR3 spells CASSFRIDRGNTGELFF. The DNA of the CDR3 is TGTGCCAGCAGCTTTAGGATCGACAGGGGTAACACCGGGGAGCTGTTTTTT.

The chain is built from TRBV27 and TRBJ1-1; D unclear. The ends were cut back, 6 bases at V and 0 bases at J, with 11 bases in the middle. CDR1 is MNHEY and CDR2 is SMNVEV in the germline V gene (reference sequence). The CDR3 is made up of 14 amino acids. The CDR3 nucleotides are TGTGCCAGCAGCCCTTCCGGACTGAACACTGAAGCTTTCTTT. It encodes CASSPSGLNTEAFF.

This clone was picked up one time. This rearrangement joins TRBV6-1 to TRBJ1-1; D may be TRBD1 (5 bases). Germline V gives CDR1 MNHNS, CDR2 SASEGT. This CDR3 is 15 amino acids long. V was cut by 5 bases and J by 3 bases, with 16 bases left in between. The CDR3 coding sequence is TGTGCCAGCAGTCCCGGGACTGCTTTCGACACTGAAGCTTTCTTT. This codes for CASSPGTAFDTEAFF.

This clone was seen only a few times. This chain connects TRBV7-9 to TRBJ1-2; the match to TRBD1 covers 7 bases. CDR1 and CDR2 (germline): SEHNR, FQNEAQ (reference sequence). CDR3 size: 14 residues. V lost 6 bases to trimming and J lost 3 bases; unmatched junction nucleotides: 7. The CDR3 region is CASRSGGLDYGYTF. CDR3 in DNA: TGTGCCAGCAGGTCAGGGGGGCTGGACTATGGCTACACCTTC.

The rearrangement links TRBV5-4 to TRBJ1-2; no clear D. Germline lookup yields CDR1 SGHNT and CDR2 YYREEE (reference sequence). This CDR3 region has 12 residues. V lost 6 bases and J lost 8, with 14 bases in between. DNA for the CDR3: TGTGCCAGCAACAGCGACCGGGAGGGCTACACCTTC. This sequence encodes CASNSDREGYTF. Full variable domain (outside the CDR3, taken from reference TRBV5-4 and TRBJ1-2): ETGVTQSPTHLIKTRGQQVTLRCSSQSGHNTVSWYQQALGQGPQFIFQYYREEENGRGNFPPRFSGLQFPNYSSELNVNALELDDSALYLCASNSDREGYTFGSGTRLTVV.

This chain connects TRBV7-6 to TRBJ2-5; D is tentatively TRBD1 or TRBD2 (5 bases each). CDR3 length equals 14 residues. The germline CDR1 and CDR2 sequences are SGHVS and FNYEAQ. Trimming cost V 5 bases and J 2 bases, with 12 bases left between them. CDR3 DNA: TGTGCCAGCAGCCCAAACAGGAGGCAAGAGACCCAGTACTTC. This encodes CASSPNRRQETQYF.

The J gene is TRBJ1-2, the V gene TRBV10-3; the match to TRBD1 covers 8 bases. V lost 11 bases, J lost 8 bases, and 16 bases stayed unmatched. The germline gives CDR1 ENHRY, CDR2 SYGVKD. The CDR3 length is 14 residues. DNA of the CDR3: TGTGCCGGCCTCACGGACAGGGAGGTCGGGGGCTACACCTTC. This gives the protein CAGLTDREVGGYTF.

The CDR3 nucleotides are TGTGCCAGCAGCCTGACGGGGAGAGGAAACACCATATATTTT. Protein product: CASSLTGRGNTIYF. The chain combines TRBV11-2 with TRBJ1-3; D unresolved. CDR1 SGHAT and CDR2 FQNNGV come from the germline V gene. With 5 bases removed from V and 4 bases from J, the gap between germline ends came to 12 bases. The CDR3 has 14 residues.

The chain combines TRBV4-1 with TRBJ2-7, with 8 bases aligning to TRBD2. CDR1 MGHRA and CDR2 YSYEKL come from the germline V gene. J was trimmed by 5 bases and V by 0 bases; bases with no gene match: 15. The length of the CDR3 is 18 residues. The CDR3 sequence is CASSQDRAGGQGLDEQYV. The DNA for the CDR3 is TGCGCCAGCAGCCAAGATAGGGCGGGAGGCCAGGGCCTGGACGAGCAGTACGTC.

This chain joins TRBV4-2 and TRBJ2-2; 7 bases are shared with TRBD1. V dropped 2 bases and J dropped 0; count of bases not matched to a gene: 6. CDR3 length equals 17 residues. From germline, CDR1 is LGHNA and CDR2 YNFKEQ. CDR3 amino acids: CASSQLLGQANTGELFF. The CDR3 nucleotides are TGTGCCAGCAGCCAACTCCTCGGACAGGCGAACACCGGGGAGCTGTTTTTT.

This chain joins TRBV28 and TRBJ2-7; D may match TRBD1 or TRBD2 (5 bases each). The V gene lost 4 bases and the J gene lost 6 bases, with 13 bases spanning the gap. The CDR3 length is 13 residues. Looked up from germline, CDR1 is MDHEN and CDR2 is SYDVKM. The CDR3 coding sequence is TGTGCCAGCAGTTCAGAGGGGTACGGCGAGCAGTACTTC. As protein: CASSSEGYGEQYF. Using reference TRBV28 and TRBJ2-7 for the parts outside the CDR3, the full variable domain is DVKVTQSSRYLVKRTGEKVFLECVQDMDHENMFWYRQDPGLGLRLIYFSYDVKMKEKGDIPEGYSVSREKKERFSLILESASTNQTSMYLCASSSEGYGEQYFGPGTRLTVT.

As regards this clone: Its ends do not fully match the called genes, so a read error is possible. The chain is built from TRBV7-7 and TRBJ2-5, with TRBD2 identical over 7 bases. CDR3 length: 15 residues. CDR1 and CDR2 from the germline V gene are SSHAT and FNYEAQ (reference sequence). The CDR3 sequence is CASSLSAGEAETQYF. The DNA for the CDR3 is TGTGCTAGCAGCTTATCCGCGGGGGAGGCAGAGACCCAGTACTTC.

CDR3 nucleotide sequence: TGTGCCAGCAGTCTCCGGGCTGATAGGGAAGGCTACACCTTC. It specifies CASSLRADREGYTF. This sequence joins TRBV27 and TRBJ1-2; no reliable D call. V lost 5 bases and J 8 bases, leaving 18 bases between the germline ends. The germline V gene has CDR1 MNHEY and CDR2 SMNVEV (reference sequence). The CDR3 is 14 amino acids.

This chain connects TRBV19 to TRBJ1-2, with TRBD1 matching 10 bases. The CDR3 runs to 15 residues. The J segment lost 6 bases and the V segment lost 6 bases, leaving 10 bases of the junction unmatched. CDR1 and CDR2 (germline): LNHDA, SQIVND (reference sequence). CDR3 sequence: CASSTDRGLWNGYTF. As DNA, the CDR3 is TGTGCCAGTAGCACCGACAGGGGGCTATGGAATGGCTACACCTTC.

J is TRBJ2-2 and V is TRBV10-3; tentatively, D is TRBD1 (5 bases). Germline values: CDR1 ENHRY, CDR2 SYGVKD. V was cut by 6 bases and J by 4 bases, with 15 bases left in between. There are 15 residues in the CDR3. The CDR3 reads CAIRPDLDSTGELFF. The CDR3 nucleotides are TGTGCCATCAGGCCGGACCTAGACAGCACCGGGGAGCTGTTTTTT.

The chain combines TRBV19 with TRBJ1-4, with 7 bases matching TRBD1. The CDR3 runs 13 residues. CDR1 and CDR2 from the germline V gene are LNHDA and SQIVND (reference sequence). With 8 bases clipped from V and 2 bases from J, the junction kept 2 bases outside the gene matches. The CDR3 here is CASQTGTNEKLFF. CDR3 bases: TGTGCCAGTCAGACAGGGACTAATGAAAAACTGTTTTTT.

The chain is built from TRBV11-2 and TRBJ2-7; a weak D match, TRBD1 (6 bases). Trimming took 7 bases from V and 0 from J, leaving 13 bases between them. This CDR3 region has 14 residues. Germline V gene lookup returns CDR1 SGHAT and CDR2 FQNNGV. CDR3 region: CASTWETGSYEQYV. CDR3 coding DNA: TGTGCCAGCACCTGGGAGACAGGCTCCTACGAGCAGTACGTC.

The chain links TRBV6-4 to TRBJ2-2, with 12 bases lining up with TRBD2. V was clipped by 6 bases and J by 1 base; unmatched bases: 6. In germline, CDR1 is MRHNA, CDR2 SNTAGT. The CDR3 contains 17 residues. In DNA form, the CDR3 reads TGTGCCAGCAGACAGACTAGCGGGGGCCAGAACACCGGGGAGCTGTTTTTT. Protein: CASRQTSGGQNTGELFF.

Only one count was recorded for this clone. This chain connects TRBV28 to TRBJ2-5; the D gene could be TRBD1 or TRBD2 (6 bases each). V gave up 5 bases and J gave up 2 bases, with 18 bases separating them. The germline V gene has CDR1 MDHEN and CDR2 SYDVKM. This CDR3 comprises 16 residues. DNA of the CDR3: TGTGCCAGCAGTCCTCGGAGGGGGACCATTCAAGAGACCCAGTACTTC. It codes for CASSPRRGTIQETQYF.